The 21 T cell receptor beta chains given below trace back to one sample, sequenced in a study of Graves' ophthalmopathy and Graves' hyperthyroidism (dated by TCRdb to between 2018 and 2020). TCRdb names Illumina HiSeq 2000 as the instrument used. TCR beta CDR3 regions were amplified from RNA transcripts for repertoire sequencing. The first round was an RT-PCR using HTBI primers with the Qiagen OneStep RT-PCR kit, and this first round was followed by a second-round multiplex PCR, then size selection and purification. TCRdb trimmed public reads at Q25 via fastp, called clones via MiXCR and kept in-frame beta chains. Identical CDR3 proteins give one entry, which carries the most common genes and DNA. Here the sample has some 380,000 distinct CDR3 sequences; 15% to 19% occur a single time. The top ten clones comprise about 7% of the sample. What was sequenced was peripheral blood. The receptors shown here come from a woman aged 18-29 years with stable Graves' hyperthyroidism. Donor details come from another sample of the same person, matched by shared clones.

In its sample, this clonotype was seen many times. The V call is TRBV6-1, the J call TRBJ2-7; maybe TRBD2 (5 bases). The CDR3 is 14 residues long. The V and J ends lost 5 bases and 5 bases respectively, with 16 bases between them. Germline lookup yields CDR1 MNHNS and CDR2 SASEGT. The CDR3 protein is CASSQTAGSDEQYF. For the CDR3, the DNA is TGTGCCAGCAGTCAAACTGCGGGTAGCGACGAGCAGTACTTC.

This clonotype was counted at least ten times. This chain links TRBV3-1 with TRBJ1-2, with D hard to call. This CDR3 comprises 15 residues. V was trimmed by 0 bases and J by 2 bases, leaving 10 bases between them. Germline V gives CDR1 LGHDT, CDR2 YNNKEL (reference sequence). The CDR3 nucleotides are TGTGCCAGCAGCCAAGAGGAAACGGGGAACTATGGCTACACCTTC. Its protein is CASSQEETGNYGYTF.

The CDR3 is CASSSDRGYNSPLHF. The CDR3 region has the DNA TGTGCCAGCAGTTCAGACAGGGGGTATAATTCACCCCTCCACTTT. The V gene is TRBV12-3 or TRBV12-4, the J gene TRBJ1-6; the match to TRBD1 covers 9 bases. The CDR3 covers 15 residues. J gave up 4 bases and V 4 bases, and 2 bases lay outside the gene matches.

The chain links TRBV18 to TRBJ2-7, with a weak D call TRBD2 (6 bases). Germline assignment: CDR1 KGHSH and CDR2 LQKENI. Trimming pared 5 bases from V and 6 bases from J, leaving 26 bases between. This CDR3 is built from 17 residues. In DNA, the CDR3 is TGTGCCAGCTCAAGAATCGGACTAACCGGGATGGTCCCCGAGCAGTACTTC. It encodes CASSRIGLTGMVPEQYF.

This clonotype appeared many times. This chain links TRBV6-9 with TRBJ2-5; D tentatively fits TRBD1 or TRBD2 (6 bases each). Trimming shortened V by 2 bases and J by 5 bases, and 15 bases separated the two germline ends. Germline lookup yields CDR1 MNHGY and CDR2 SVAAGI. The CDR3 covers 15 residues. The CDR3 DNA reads TGTGCCAGCAGTTATAGGTCGGGGGCCAGGGAGACCCAGTACTTC. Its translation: CASSYRSGARETQYF.

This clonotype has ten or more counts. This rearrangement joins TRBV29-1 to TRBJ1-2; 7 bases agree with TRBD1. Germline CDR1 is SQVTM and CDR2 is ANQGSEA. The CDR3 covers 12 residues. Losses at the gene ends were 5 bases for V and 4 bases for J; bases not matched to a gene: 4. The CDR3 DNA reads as TGCAGCGTTAACAGGGGACTCTATGGCTACACCTTC. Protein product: CSVNRGLYGYTF.

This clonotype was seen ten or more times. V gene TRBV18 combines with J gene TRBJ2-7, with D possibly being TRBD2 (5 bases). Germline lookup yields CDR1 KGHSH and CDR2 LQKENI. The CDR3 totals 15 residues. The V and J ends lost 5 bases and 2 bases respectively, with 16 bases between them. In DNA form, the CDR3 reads TGTGCCAGCTCAGATACCCGGGCGACTACCTACGAGCAGTACTTC. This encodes CASSDTRATTYEQYF.

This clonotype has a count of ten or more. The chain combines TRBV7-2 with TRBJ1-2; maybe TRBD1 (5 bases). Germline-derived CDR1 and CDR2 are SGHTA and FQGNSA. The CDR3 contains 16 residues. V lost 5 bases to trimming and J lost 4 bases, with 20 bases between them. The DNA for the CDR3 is TGTGCCAGCAGCCAAGGGGACGATCTAATATTCTATGGCTACACCTTC. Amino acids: CASSQGDDLIFYGYTF.

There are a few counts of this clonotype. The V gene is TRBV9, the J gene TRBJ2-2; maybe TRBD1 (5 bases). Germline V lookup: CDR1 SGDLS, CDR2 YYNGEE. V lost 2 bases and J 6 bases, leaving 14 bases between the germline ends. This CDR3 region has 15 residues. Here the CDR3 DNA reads TGTGCCAGCAGCGTCAGGGTGGAGTGGGCCGGGGAGCTGTTTTTT. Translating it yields CASSVRVEWAGELFF.

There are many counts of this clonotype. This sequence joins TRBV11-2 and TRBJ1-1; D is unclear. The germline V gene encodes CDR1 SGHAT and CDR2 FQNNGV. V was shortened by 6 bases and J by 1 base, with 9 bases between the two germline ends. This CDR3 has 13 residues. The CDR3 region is CASSRRWNTEAFF. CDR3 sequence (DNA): TGTGCCAGCAGTCGACGGTGGAACACTGAAGCTTTCTTT.

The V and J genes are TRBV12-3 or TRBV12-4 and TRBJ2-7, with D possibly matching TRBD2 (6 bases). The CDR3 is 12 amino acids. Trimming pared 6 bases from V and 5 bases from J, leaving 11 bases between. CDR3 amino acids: CASRRGENEQYF. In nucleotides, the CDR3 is TGTGCCAGCAGGCGCGGGGAAAACGAGCAGTACTTC.

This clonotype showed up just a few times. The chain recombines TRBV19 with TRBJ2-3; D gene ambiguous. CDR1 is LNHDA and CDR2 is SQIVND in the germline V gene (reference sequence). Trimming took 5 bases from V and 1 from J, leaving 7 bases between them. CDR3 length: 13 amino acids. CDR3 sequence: CASSVYGTDTQYF. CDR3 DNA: TGTGCCAGTAGTGTTTATGGCACAGATACGCAGTATTTT.

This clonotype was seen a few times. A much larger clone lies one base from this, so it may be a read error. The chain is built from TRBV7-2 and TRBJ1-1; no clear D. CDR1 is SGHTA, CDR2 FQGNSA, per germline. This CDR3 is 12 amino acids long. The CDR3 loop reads CASSLGITEACF. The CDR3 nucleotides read TGTGCCAGCAGCTTAGGGATCACTGAAGCTTGCTTT.

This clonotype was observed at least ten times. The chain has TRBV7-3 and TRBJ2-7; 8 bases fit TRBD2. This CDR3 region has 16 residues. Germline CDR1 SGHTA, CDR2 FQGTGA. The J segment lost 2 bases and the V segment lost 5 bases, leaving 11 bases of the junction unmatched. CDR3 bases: TGTGCCAGCAGCCCAGGCCATTTAGCGGGGACCTACGAGCAGTACTTC. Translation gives CASSPGHLAGTYEQYF.

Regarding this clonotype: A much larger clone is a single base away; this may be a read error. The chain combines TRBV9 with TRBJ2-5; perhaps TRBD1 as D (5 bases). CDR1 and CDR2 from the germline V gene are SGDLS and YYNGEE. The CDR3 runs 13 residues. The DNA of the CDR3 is TGTGCCAGCAGCGTAGGGACACAAGCGACCCAGTACTTC. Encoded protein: CASSVGTQATQYF.

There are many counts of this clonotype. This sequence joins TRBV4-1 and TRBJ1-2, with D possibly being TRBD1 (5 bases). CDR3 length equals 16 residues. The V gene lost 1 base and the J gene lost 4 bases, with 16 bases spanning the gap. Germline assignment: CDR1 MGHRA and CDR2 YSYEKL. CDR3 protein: CASSQVSGKGAYGYTF. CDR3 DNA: TGCGCCAGCAGCCAAGTGTCAGGGAAAGGAGCCTATGGCTACACCTTC.

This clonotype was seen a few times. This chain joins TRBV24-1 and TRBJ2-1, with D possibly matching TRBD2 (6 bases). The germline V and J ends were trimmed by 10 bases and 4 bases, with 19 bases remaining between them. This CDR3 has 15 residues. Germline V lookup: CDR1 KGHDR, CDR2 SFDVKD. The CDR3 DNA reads TGTGCCACGAGTTACGGAGGGGTCGAATACAATGAGCAGTTCTTC. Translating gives CATSYGGVEYNEQFF.

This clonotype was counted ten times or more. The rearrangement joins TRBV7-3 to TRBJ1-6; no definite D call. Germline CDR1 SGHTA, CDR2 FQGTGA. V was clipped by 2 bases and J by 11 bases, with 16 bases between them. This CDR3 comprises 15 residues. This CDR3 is CASSLSAGSGAPLHF. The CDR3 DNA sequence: TGTGCCAGCAGCTTATCGGCTGGCAGCGGAGCACCCCTCCACTTT.

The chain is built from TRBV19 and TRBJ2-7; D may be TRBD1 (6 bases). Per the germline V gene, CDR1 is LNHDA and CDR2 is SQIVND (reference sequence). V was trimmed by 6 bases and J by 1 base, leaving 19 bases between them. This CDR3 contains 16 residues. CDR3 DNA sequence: TGTGCCAGTAGCCCAGGGGAAGGGCATGGATCCTACGAGCAGTACTTC. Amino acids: CASSPGEGHGSYEQYF.

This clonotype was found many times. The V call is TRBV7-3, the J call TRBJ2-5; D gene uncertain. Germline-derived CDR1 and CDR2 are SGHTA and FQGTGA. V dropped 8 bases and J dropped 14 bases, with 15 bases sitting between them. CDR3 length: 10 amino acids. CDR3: CASPRATAYF. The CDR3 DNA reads TGTGCCAGCCCCCGGGCGACCGCTTACTTC.

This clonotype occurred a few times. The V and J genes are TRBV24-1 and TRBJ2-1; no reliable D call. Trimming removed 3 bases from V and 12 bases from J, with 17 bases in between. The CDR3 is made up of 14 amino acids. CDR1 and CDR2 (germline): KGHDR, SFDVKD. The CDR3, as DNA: TGTGCCACCAGTGATGTTGGACGGAAGCTAGGGCAGTTCTTC. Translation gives CATSDVGRKLGQFF.